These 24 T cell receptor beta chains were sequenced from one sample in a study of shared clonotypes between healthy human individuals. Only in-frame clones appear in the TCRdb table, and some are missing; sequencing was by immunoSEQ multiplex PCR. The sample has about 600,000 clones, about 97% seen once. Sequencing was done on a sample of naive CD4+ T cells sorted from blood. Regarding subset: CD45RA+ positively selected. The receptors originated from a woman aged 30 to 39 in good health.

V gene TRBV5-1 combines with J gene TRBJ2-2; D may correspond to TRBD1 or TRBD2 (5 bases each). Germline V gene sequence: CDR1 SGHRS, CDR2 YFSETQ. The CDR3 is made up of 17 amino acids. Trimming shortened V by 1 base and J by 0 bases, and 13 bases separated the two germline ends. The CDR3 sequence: CASSLRWGSSNTGELFF. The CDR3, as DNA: TGCGCCAGCAGCTTGAGATGGGGGAGTTCGAACACCGGGGAGCTGTTTTTT.

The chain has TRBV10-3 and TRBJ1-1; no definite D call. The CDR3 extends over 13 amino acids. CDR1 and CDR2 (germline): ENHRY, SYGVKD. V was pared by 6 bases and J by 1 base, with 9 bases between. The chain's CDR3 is CAIRGTANTEAFF. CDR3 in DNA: TGTGCCATCAGGGGAACGGCGAACACTGAAGCTTTCTTT.

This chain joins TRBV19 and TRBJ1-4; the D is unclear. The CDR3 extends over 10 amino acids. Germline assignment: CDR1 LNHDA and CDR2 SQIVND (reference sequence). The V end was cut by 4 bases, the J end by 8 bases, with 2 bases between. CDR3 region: CASSSEKLFF. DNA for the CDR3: TGTGCCAGTAGTAGCGAAAAACTGTTTTTT.

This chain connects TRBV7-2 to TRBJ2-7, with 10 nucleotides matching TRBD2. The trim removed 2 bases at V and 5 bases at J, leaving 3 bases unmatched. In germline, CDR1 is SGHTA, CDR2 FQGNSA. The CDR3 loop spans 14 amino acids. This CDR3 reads CASSLSSGSHEQYF. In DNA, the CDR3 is TGTGCCAGCAGCTTATCTAGCGGGAGCCACGAGCAGTACTTC.

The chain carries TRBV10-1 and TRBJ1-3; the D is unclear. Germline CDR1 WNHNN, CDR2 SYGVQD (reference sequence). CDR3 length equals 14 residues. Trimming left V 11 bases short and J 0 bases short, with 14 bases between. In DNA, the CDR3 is TGCGCCCCACCCCGGATCAACTCTGGAAACACCATATATTTT. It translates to CAPPRINSGNTIYF.

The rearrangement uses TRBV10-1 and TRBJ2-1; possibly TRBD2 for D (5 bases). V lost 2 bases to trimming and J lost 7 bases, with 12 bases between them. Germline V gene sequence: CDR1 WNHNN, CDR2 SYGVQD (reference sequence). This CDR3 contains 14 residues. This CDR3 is CASSEGAAGNEQFF. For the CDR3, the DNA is TGCGCCAGCAGTGAGGGCGCGGCGGGTAATGAGCAGTTCTTC.

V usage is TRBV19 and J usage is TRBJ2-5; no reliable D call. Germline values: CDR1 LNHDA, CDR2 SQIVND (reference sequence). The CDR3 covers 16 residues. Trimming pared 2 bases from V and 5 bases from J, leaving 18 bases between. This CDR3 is CASSIYSGSKAETQYF. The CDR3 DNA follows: TGTGCCAGTAGTATATATTCGGGCAGCAAGGCGGAGACCCAGTACTTC.

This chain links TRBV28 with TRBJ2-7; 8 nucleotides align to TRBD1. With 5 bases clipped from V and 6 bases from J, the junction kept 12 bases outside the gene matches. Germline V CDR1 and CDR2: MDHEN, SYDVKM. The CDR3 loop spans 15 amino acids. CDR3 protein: CASSPPRDRLSEQYF. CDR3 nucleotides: TGTGCCAGCAGTCCCCCTAGGGACAGGTTAAGCGAGCAGTACTTC.

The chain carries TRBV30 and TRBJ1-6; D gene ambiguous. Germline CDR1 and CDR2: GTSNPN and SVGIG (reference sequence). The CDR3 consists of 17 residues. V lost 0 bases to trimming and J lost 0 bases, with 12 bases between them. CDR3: CAWSVVRTSSYNSPLHF. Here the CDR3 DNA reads TGTGCCTGGAGTGTTGTCAGGACGAGCTCCTATAATTCACCCCTCCACTTT.

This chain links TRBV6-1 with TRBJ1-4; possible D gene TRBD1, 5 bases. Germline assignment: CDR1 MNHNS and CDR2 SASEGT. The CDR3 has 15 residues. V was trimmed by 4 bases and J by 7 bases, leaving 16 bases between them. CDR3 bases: TGTGCCAGCAGTGCCTCAGGGATTTGGGTTGAAAAACTGTTTTTT. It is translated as CASSASGIWVEKLFF.

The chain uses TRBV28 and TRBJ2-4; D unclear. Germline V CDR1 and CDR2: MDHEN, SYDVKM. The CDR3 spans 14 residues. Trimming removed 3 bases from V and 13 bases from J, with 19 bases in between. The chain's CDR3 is CASSFPLSATDQYF. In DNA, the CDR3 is TGTGCCAGCAGTTTCCCCCTATCGGCAACGGACCAGTACTTC.

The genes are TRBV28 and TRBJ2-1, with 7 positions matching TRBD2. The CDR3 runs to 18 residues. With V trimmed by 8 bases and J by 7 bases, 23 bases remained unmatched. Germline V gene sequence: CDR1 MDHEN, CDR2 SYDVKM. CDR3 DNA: TGTGCCAGCCATACCCCCCCCCATTTAGCGGGTAGAGAAAATGAGCAGTTCTTC. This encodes CASHTPPHLAGRENEQFF.

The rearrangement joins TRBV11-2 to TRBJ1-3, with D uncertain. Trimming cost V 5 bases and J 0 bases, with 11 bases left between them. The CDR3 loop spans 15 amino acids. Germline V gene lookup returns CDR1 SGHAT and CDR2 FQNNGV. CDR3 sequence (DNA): TGTGCCAGCAGCCCCACCGTAGGCTCTGGAAACACCATATATTTT. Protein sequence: CASSPTVGSGNTIYF.

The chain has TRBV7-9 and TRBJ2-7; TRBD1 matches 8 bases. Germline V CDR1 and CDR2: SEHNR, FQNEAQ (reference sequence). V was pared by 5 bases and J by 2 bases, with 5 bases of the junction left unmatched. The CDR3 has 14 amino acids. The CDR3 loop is CASSPRDRTYEQYF. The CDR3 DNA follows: TGTGCCAGCAGCCCCCGGGACAGGACCTACGAGCAGTACTTC.

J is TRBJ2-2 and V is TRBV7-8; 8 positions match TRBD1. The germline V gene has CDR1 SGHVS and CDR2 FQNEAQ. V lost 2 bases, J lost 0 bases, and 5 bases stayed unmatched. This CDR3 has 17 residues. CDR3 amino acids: CASSLRDRHANTGELFF. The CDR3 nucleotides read TGTGCCAGCAGCTTAAGGGACAGGCATGCGAACACCGGGGAGCTGTTTTTT.

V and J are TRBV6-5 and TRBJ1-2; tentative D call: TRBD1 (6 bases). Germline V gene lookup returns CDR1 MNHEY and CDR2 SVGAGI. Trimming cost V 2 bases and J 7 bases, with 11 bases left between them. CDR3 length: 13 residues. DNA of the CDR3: TGTGCCAGCAGTTACATACCGACAGGTGGCTACACCTTC. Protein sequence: CASSYIPTGGYTF.

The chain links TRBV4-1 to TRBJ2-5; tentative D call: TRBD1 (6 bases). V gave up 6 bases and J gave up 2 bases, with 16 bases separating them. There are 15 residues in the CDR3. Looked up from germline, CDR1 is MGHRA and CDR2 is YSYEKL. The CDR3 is CASRSNTGSQETQYF. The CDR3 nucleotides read TGCGCCAGCAGGAGCAACACAGGGTCGCAAGAGACCCAGTACTTC.

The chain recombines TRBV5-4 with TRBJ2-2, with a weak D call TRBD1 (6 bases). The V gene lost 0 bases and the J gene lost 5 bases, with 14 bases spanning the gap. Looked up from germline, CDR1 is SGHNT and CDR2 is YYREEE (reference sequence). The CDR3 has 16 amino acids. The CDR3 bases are TGTGCCAGCAGCTTGGCACAGGGCTTCGTGACCGGGGAGCTGTTTTTT. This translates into CASSLAQGFVTGELFF.

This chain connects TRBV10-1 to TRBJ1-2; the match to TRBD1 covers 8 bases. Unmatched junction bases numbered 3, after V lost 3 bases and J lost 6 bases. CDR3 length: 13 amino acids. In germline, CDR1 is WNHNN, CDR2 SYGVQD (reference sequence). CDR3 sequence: CASSDRGLNGYTF. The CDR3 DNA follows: TGCGCCAGCAGTGACAGGGGGCTTAATGGCTACACCTTC.

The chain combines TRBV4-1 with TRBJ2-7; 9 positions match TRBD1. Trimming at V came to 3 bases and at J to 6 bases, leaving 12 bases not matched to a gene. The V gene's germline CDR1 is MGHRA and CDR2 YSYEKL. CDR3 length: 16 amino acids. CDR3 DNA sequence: TGCGCCAGCAGCCAGGAACGGACAGGGGCGAGGGGCGAGCAGTACTTC. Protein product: CASSQERTGARGEQYF.

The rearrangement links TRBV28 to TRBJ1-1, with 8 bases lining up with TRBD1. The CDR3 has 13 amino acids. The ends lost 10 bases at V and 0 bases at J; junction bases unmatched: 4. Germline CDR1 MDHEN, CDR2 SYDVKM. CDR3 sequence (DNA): TGTGCCACACAGGGGGTTATGAACACTGAAGCTTTCTTT. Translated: CATQGVMNTEAFF.

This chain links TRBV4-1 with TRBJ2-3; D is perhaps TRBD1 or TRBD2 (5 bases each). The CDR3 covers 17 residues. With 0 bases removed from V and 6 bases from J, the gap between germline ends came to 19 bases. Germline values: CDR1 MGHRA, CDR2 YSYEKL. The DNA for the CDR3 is TGCGCCAGCAGCCAAGAACCCGGGACCCCCCTTGGGGATACGCAGTATTTT. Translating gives CASSQEPGTPLGDTQYF.

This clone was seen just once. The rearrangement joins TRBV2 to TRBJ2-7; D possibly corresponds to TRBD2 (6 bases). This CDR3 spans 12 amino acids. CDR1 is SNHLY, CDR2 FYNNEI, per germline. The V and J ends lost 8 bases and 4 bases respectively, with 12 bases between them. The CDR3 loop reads CASRDFDYEQYF. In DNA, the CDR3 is TGTGCCAGCCGGGACTTTGATTACGAGCAGTACTTC.

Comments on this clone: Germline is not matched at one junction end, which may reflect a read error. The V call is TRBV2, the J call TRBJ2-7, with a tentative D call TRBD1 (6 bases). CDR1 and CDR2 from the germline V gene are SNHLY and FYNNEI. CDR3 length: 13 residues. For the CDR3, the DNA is TGTGCCAGCAGTGGCACCCGGGACACCCAGCAGGACTTC. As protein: CASSGTRDTQQDF.